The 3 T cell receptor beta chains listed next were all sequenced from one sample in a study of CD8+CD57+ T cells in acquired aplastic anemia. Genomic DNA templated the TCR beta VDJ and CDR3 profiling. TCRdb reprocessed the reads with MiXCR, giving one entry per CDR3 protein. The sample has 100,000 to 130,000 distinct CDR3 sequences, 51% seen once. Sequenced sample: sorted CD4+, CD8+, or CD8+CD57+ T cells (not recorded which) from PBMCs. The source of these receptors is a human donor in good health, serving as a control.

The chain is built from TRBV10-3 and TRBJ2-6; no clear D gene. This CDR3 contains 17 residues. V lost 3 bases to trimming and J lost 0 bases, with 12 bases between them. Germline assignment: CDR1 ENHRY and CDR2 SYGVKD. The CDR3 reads CAISDPGRASGANVLTF. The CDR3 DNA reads TGTGCCATCAGTGACCCTGGACGGGCCTCTGGGGCCAACGTCCTGACTTTC.

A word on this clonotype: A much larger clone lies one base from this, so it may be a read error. CDR3 sequence reads: CASMVTGVESEASF. The CDR3 DNA reads as TGTGCCAGCATGGTAACAGGGGTGGAAAGTGAAGCTTCCTTT. The J gene is TRBJ1-1, the V gene TRBV2; 7 bases agree with TRBD1. Germline V gene sequence: CDR1 SNHLY, CDR2 FYNNEI. This CDR3 is built from 14 residues.

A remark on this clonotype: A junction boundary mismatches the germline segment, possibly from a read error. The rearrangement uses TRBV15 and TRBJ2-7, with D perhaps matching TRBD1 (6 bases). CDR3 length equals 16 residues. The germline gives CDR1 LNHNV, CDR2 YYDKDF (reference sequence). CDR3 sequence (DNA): TGTGCCACCAGCGGAGAGAGGGCAGGACAGATACGCGAGCAGTACTTC. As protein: CATSGERAGQIREQYF.